These 26 T cell receptor beta chains were all obtained from the same sample, sequenced in a study of T cell responses to AZD1222 COVID-19 vaccine. Clones were read by immunoSEQ multiplex PCR, and TCRdb kept only the in-frame ones, dropping some. The repertoire consists of over 100,000 clones, with 70% to 90% occurring once and the leading ten covering more than 20%. This sample comprised peripheral blood, obtained on day 0 of AZD1222 vaccination. The receptors shown here come from an adult in good health.

This clone was picked up many times. The CDR3 protein is CASTLVEGSDEQYF. The CDR3 DNA reads as TGCGCCAGCACCCTTGTGGAGGGTAGCGACGAGCAGTACTTC. This sequence joins TRBV5-1 and TRBJ2-7, with D maybe TRBD2 (6 bases). There are 14 residues in the CDR3. Between the trimmed V and J ends, which lost 6 bases and 5 bases, there was a span of 18 bases. Per the germline V gene, CDR1 is SGHRS and CDR2 is YFSETQ.

This chain uses TRBV5-1 with TRBJ1-4, with D tentatively TRBD1 (5 bases). Per germline, CDR1 SGHRS and CDR2 YFSETQ. V gave up 0 bases and J gave up 7 bases, with 10 bases separating them. The CDR3 contains 14 residues. CDR3 region: CASSLGDPLEKLFF. The CDR3 region has the DNA TGCGCCAGCAGCTTGGGGGACCCACTTGAAAAACTGTTTTTT.

V gene TRBV12-3 or TRBV12-4 combines with J gene TRBJ2-2; D remains unclear. CDR3 length: 13 residues. The ends were cut back, 5 bases at V and 5 bases at J, with 9 bases in the middle. DNA of the CDR3: TGTGCCAGCAGTCTGGTGGGGACCGGGGAGCTGTTTTTT. Translation: CASSLVGTGELFF.

The V and J genes are TRBV7-9 and TRBJ1-1; D not certain. Germline-derived CDR1 and CDR2 are SEHNR and FQNEAQ (reference sequence). The CDR3 is 15 amino acids. Trimming removed 5 bases from V and 1 base from J, with 14 bases in between. Here the CDR3 DNA reads TGTGCCAGCAGCCCAAGACGGACGGCGAACACTGAAGCTTTCTTT. This encodes CASSPRRTANTEAFF.

This chain uses TRBV7-8 with TRBJ1-4; D ambiguous. V lost 2 bases, J lost 5 bases, and 6 bases lay in between. Germline loops: CDR1 SGHVS, CDR2 FQNEAQ. There are 13 residues in the CDR3. The CDR3 nucleotides read TGTGCCAGCAGCTTATTCAGAAATGAAAAACTGTTTTTT. It translates to CASSLFRNEKLFF.

This sequence joins TRBV29-1 and TRBJ1-1; 8 positions match TRBD1. Trimming cost V 6 bases and J 0 bases; bases outside gene matches: 3. Per germline, CDR1 SQVTM and CDR2 ANQGSEA. This CDR3 comprises 13 residues. The CDR3 coding sequence is TGCAGCGTAGTGGACAGGGTGAACACTGAAGCTTTCTTT. Amino acid sequence: CSVVDRVNTEAFF.

The genes are TRBV20-1 and TRBJ1-1; TRBD1 agrees at 9 bases. After removal of 3 bases from V and 0 bases from J, the junction contained 5 bases not matched to a gene. The CDR3 has 15 residues. Germline V gene lookup returns CDR1 DFQATT and CDR2 SNEGSKA (reference sequence). The CDR3 loop is CSASDRDRVNTEAFF. CDR3 coding DNA: TGCAGTGCTAGTGACCGGGACAGGGTGAACACTGAAGCTTTCTTT.

This clone was seen a few times. A read error may produce the germline difference seen at one junction end. The rearrangement links TRBV6-5 to TRBJ2-7, with TRBD2 matching 10 bases. Germline CDR1 and CDR2: MNHEY and SVGAGI. The CDR3 contains 15 residues. This chain's CDR3 is CASTASGGSGGAVDF. The CDR3 nucleotides read TGTGCCAGCACTGCTAGCGGGGGTTCAGGGGGAGCAGTGGACTTC.

This clone appeared once. The CDR3 protein is CASSPTGSDYSPLHF. In DNA form, the CDR3 reads TGTGCCAGCAGCCCAACAGGGAGTGACTATTCACCCCTCCACTTT. This sequence joins TRBV6-5 and TRBJ1-6; perhaps TRBD1 as D (6 bases). Per germline, CDR1 MNHEY and CDR2 SVGAGI. Trimming left V 6 bases short and J 8 bases short, with 17 bases between. The CDR3 is 15 residues long.

The chain joins TRBV2 to TRBJ1-1; tentative D call: TRBD1 (6 bases). This CDR3 is 14 amino acids long. The V end was cut by 5 bases, the J end by 5 bases, with 15 bases between. CDR1 and CDR2 from the germline V gene are SNHLY and FYNNEI. The CDR3 nucleotides read TGTGCCAGCAGTTTTAGGACAGCTGGTACTGAAGCTTTCTTT. Protein: CASSFRTAGTEAFF.

V and J are TRBV9 and TRBJ2-5; 7 bases match TRBD1. CDR1 and CDR2 from the germline V gene are SGDLS and YYNGEE. CDR3 length: 15 amino acids. Trimming at V came to 1 base and at J to 1 base, leaving 4 bases not matched to a gene. This CDR3 reads CASSVLGTVQETQYF. CDR3 in DNA: TGTGCCAGCAGCGTACTCGGGACAGTCCAAGAGACCCAGTACTTC.

The chain combines TRBV6-2 or TRBV6-3 with TRBJ2-2; TRBD1 aligns across 9 bases. Germline V gives CDR1 MNHEY, CDR2 SVGEGT. This CDR3 is built from 16 residues. The V segment lost 1 base and the J segment 4 bases; nucleotides outside the gene matches: 4. The CDR3 sequence: CASSYLGQGVTGELFF. CDR3 DNA: TGTGCCAGCAGTTACTTGGGACAGGGTGTCACCGGGGAGCTGTTTTTT.

This clone has a single count. The chain is built from TRBV10-1 and TRBJ2-2; D remains unclear. The CDR3 is 13 residues long. Germline V CDR1 and CDR2: WNHNN, SYGVQD (reference sequence). Trimming removed 0 bases from V and 9 bases from J, with 8 bases in between. The CDR3 region has the DNA TGCGCCAGCAGTGAGTCGGTCGGTAGGGAGCTGTTTTTT. The encoded protein is CASSESVGRELFF.

This clone has more than one count but fewer than ten. The chain is built from TRBV28 and TRBJ2-2; 12 nucleotides agree with TRBD2. CDR3 length equals 17 residues. Germline V gives CDR1 MDHEN, CDR2 SYDVKM. V was clipped by 6 bases and J by 7 bases; unmatched bases: 12. CDR3 DNA sequence: TGTGCCAGCAGAAAATGGACTAGCGGGGTAAATGGCGGGGAGCTGTTTTTT. Its protein is CASRKWTSGVNGGELFF.

The chain uses TRBV7-2 and TRBJ1-3; D gene ambiguous. The germline CDR1 and CDR2 sequences are SGHTA and FQGNSA. This CDR3 is built from 16 residues. Trimming pared 5 bases from V and 0 bases from J, leaving 14 bases between. Here the CDR3 reads CASSLGTDFSGNTIYF. The DNA of the CDR3 is TGTGCCAGCAGCCTCGGTACAGATTTCTCTGGAAACACCATATATTTT. Based on the CDR3 plus reference TRBV7-2 and TRBJ1-3, the full variable domain is GAGVSQSPSNKVTEKGKDVELRCDPISGHTALYWYRQSLGQGLEFLIYFQGNSAPDKSGLPSDRFSAERTGGSVSTLTIQRTQQEDSAVYLCASSLGTDFSGNTIYFGEGSWLTVV.

The V and J genes are TRBV21-1 and TRBJ2-2. TRBV21-1 is designated a pseudogene. This CDR3 has 13 residues. The CDR3 loop is CASSYRGTGELFF. The DNA for the CDR3 is TGTGCCAGCAGCTACCGTGGCACCGGGGAGCTGTTTTTT.

The V gene is TRBV7-9, the J gene TRBJ2-1, with 7 nucleotides matching TRBD2. V dropped 3 bases and J dropped 9; count of bases not matched to a gene: 14. Looked up from germline, CDR1 is SEHNR and CDR2 is FQNEAQ (reference sequence). This CDR3 is 16 amino acids long. CDR3 nucleotides: TGTGCCAGCAGCTTTGCAACAGCAAGACTAGCTATTGAGCAGTTCTTC. This codes for CASSFATARLAIEQFF.

J is TRBJ2-1 and V is TRBV5-5; D remains ambiguous. The CDR3 runs to 11 residues. Germline V gene data show CDR1 as SGHKS and CDR2 as YYEKEE (reference sequence). V shed 1 base and J shed 4 bases, with 0 bases lying between them. Here the CDR3 reads CASSLYNEQFF. The CDR3 region has the DNA TGTGCCAGCAGCTTGTACAATGAGCAGTTCTTC.

The chain is built from TRBV9 and TRBJ2-7; 10 bases line up with TRBD1. CDR1 is SGDLS, CDR2 YYNGEE, per germline. Germline trimming cut 3 bases from V and 4 bases from J; bases unmatched to any gene: 10. There are 16 residues in the CDR3. The CDR3 protein is CASSGRGDRGGYEQYF. The CDR3 DNA follows: TGTGCCAGCAGCGGACGGGGGGACAGGGGAGGATACGAGCAGTACTTC.

The V and J genes are TRBV7-9 and TRBJ2-3, with D perhaps given as TRBD1 or TRBD2 (5 bases each). Germline V CDR1 and CDR2: SEHNR, FQNEAQ (reference sequence). This CDR3 is 15 amino acids long. Trimming pared 4 bases from V and 8 bases from J, leaving 19 bases between. CDR3 loop: CASSSGTPGLATQYF. The CDR3 nucleotides are TGTGCCAGCAGCTCTGGGACCCCGGGGCTTGCTACGCAGTATTTT.

This chain uses TRBV28 with TRBJ1-1; no reliable D call. Between the trimmed V and J ends, which lost 3 bases and 1 base, there was a span of 6 bases. CDR1 is MDHEN, CDR2 SYDVKM, per germline. The CDR3 totals 13 residues. CDR3 sequence (DNA): TGTGCCAGCAGTTTTCGGGCGAACACTGAAGCTTTCTTT. Translated, it gives CASSFRANTEAFF.

Only one count was recorded for this clone. The rearrangement links TRBV6-6 to TRBJ2-7, with D perhaps matching TRBD1 (5 bases). Looked up from germline, CDR1 is MNHNY and CDR2 is SVGAGI (reference sequence). The CDR3 runs 14 residues. V lost 6 bases and J 2 bases, leaving 14 bases between the germline ends. For the CDR3, the DNA is TGTGCCAGCAGACAGACAGCCGGAACCTACGAGCAGTACTTC. Translated: CASRQTAGTYEQYF.

The table lists this clone with a count of one. V is TRBV4-3 and J is TRBJ1-4, with unresolved D. The CDR3 is 13 amino acids. Looked up from germline, CDR1 is LGHNA and CDR2 is YSLEER. Trimming shortened V by 0 bases and J by 6 bases, and 5 bases separated the two germline ends. Written as DNA, the CDR3 is TGCGCCAGCAGCCAAGACGACTATGAAAAACTGTTTTTT. As protein: CASSQDDYEKLFF.

This rearrangement joins TRBV28 to TRBJ2-5, with a tentative D call TRBD2 (5 bases). Germline loops: CDR1 MDHEN, CDR2 SYDVKM. The CDR3 consists of 16 residues. V lost 3 bases to trimming and J lost 5 bases, with 19 bases between them. Here the CDR3 DNA reads TGTGCCAGCAGTTTGGGCCGGGGAGCATCGCAGGAGACCCAGTACTTC. This codes for CASSLGRGASQETQYF.

CDR3 DNA sequence: TGCGCCAGCAGCCAAGTTAAAAGGACACAACGAGAGACTGAAGCTTTCTTT. Residues: CASSQVKRTQRETEAFF. The rearrangement links TRBV4-1 to TRBJ1-1; D possibly corresponds to TRBD1 (5 bases). The V and J ends lost 1 base and 5 bases respectively, with 20 bases between them. Germline CDR1 and CDR2: MGHRA and YSYEKL. The CDR3 is made up of 17 amino acids.

The chain couples TRBV19 to TRBJ2-7, with D possibly TRBD2 on 7 matching bases. V lost 5 bases, J lost 4 bases, and 12 bases lay in between. The CDR3 length is 13 residues. Germline V gene lookup returns CDR1 LNHDA and CDR2 SQIVND (reference sequence). Here the CDR3 reads CASSPGGQYEQYF. CDR3 in DNA: TGTGCCAGTAGTCCGGGGGGCCAGTACGAGCAGTACTTC.